What follows describes a single TCR beta chain. This clonotype was recorded at least ten times. There is no known antigen for this receptor. No base quality information exists; no much larger clone differs at one position. Stable Graves' hyperthyroidism was defined as the absence of progression to ophthalmopathy over 18 months of follow-up. The hyperthyroidism patients were between 18 and 65 years old and newly diagnosed, with a disease duration of less than 2 months. Exclusion was applied to patients with uncontrolled infections, other autoimmune diseases, pregnancy or lactation. Diagnoses were based on clinical symptoms, serum thyroxine and TRAb, thyroid ultrasound and orbital computed tomography. PBMCs were separated from under 11 ml of fresh peripheral blood using Ficoll-Paque density gradient centrifugation. Total RNA was extracted with Trizol reagent, and quality was checked on an Agilent 2100 Bioanalyzer.

The entry originates in a study of T cells in Graves' hyperthyroidism and ophthalmopathy (dated by TCRdb to between 2017 and 2020). Background on the whole study: Peripheral blood samples were taken at initial diagnosis, before any treatment was given. A discovery cohort of around 98 patients, roughly 45 with Graves' ophthalmopathy and 57 with stable Graves' hyperthyroidism, was used to find distinguishing TCR V-J signatures. Prospective prediction of ophthalmopathy was tested in an independent validation cohort consisting of some 19 hyperthyroidism patients and 17 patients who later progressed to ophthalmopathy. The 100 discovery patients were divided at random into training and test sets in a 7:3 ratio. In more than five Graves' hyperthyroidism patients, the study also compared T-cell repertoires from thyroid tissue with T-cell repertoires from blood. Once sampling was done, hyperthyroidism patients were given methimazole at a starting dose of 30 mg daily, whereas ophthalmopathy patients were given high-dose intravenous methylprednisolone. According to the paper, TCR Vbeta CDR3 sequencing was carried out on 135 peripheral blood samples, which came from fewer than 50 ophthalmopathy, around 75 hyperthyroidism and 17 progressor patients. What the work shows at the level of the full study, not this receptor alone: Most expanded thyroid clonotypes (frequency above 0.001) were also detected in blood, a finding suggesting that blood repertoires may reflect thyroid immune responses. A model built on a 13 V-J signature distinguished ophthalmopathy from stable hyperthyroidism, reaching around 88% sensitivity and 81% to 83% specificity in cross-validation and 80%/75% in testing. No statistical method was used to set the sample size in advance, and investigators knew the group allocation. In validation, the model predicted progression to ophthalmopathy a median of 6.5 months before onset, with approximately 68% sensitivity and 72.22% specificity.

The TCR beta CDR3 regions were amplified from the RNA transcripts. The first round of RT-PCR for the TCR CDR3 was performed with the HTBI primer set and the Qiagen OneStep RT-PCR kit. Libraries were constructed in a second round of multiplex PCR, after which size selection and purification were carried out. The libraries were sequenced on an Illumina HiSeq2000 using paired-end 100 bp reads. The paper's data handling went like this. Raw data were processed with SOAPnuke, discarding reads with adapters, uncalled bases, mean Phred below 15, or no exact constant-primer or identifier match. High-quality paired reads were merged using COPE v1.2.5, and each unique nucleotide sequence was defined as a clonotype. Clonotypes were aligned to IMGT TRBV, TRBD and TRBJ reference segments using MiTCR v1.1. The analysis included only V-J combinations with a frequency above 0.0001, which together covered around 99% of the repertoires. A TCS score was defined as the ratio of F50 (clonal expansion) to E x V (chaos), with BLOSUM62-based TCRdist applied between CDR3 peptides within each V-J. Welch's t-statistics and random forest reduced around 510 V-J features to roughly 13, which were used in a naive Bayes classifier (R e1071). TCRdb ran its own pipeline on the public reads, namely fastp trimming at Q25 and MiXCR clone calling, and kept in-frame beta chains. Each entry is one CDR3 protein sequence, shown with its most common DNA and genes. TCRdb, not the authors, supplied the V and J calls. The sample yields about 360,000 distinct CDR3 sequences; 13% were counted once. The top ten hold roughly 9.2% of the sample.

V is cut by 4 bases and J by 0 bases, and the space between the germline ends is 12 bases. The CDR3, cysteine through phenylalanine, is 15 amino acids long. The DNA shown is the 45-base CDR3, in frame from base 1. Reading the germline V gene (reference sequence) gives CDR1 LGHDT and CDR2 YNNKEL. Sequencing was done on a sample of blood. The receptor comes from a young woman with Graves' hyperthyroidism. The chain links TRBV3-1 with TRBJ1-1, with the D gene call left open. In nucleotide form, the sequence is TGTGCCAGCAGCCCTACTGGAGTTATGAACACTGAAGCTTTCTTT. The encoded protein is CASSPTGVMNTEAFF.